The 20 T cell receptor beta chains listed next were all sequenced from one sample in a study of Graves' ophthalmopathy and Graves' hyperthyroidism (dated by TCRdb to 2017 to 2018). Sequenced using an Illumina HiSeq 2000. For repertoire sequencing, the TCR beta CDR3 regions were amplified from RNA transcripts. HTBI primers and the Qiagen OneStep RT-PCR kit were used in a first-round RT-PCR, which was followed by a second-round multiplex PCR, size selection and purification. TCRdb reran the public reads through fastp at Q25 and MiXCR, keeping productive beta chains. Entries are consolidated by CDR3 protein sequence, retaining the most common genes and DNA. The sample includes hundreds of thousands of distinct CDR3 sequences, with 22% observed a single time. Of the sample, around 7% falls within the top ten clones. The sequencing sample was made of peripheral blood. These receptors were obtained from a woman in her late teens or twenties with stable Graves' hyperthyroidism. Some clones in this sample may be carry-over from other donors' samples. Donor details come from another sample of the same person, matched by shared clones.

This clonotype was found many times. The chain recombines TRBV28 with TRBJ1-2; D call uncertain. CDR3 length: 15 amino acids. Looked up from germline, CDR1 is MDHEN and CDR2 is SYDVKM. Trimming stripped 4 bases from V and 2 bases from J, with 14 bases between. CDR3 in amino acids: CASSSTELLNYGYTF. CDR3 nucleotides: TGTGCCAGCAGTTCAACAGAGCTCTTAAACTATGGCTACACCTTC.

This clonotype was counted ten times or more. V is TRBV20-1 and J is TRBJ1-5, with D unclear. V lost 4 bases and J 6 bases, leaving 7 bases between the germline ends. The CDR3 covers 11 residues. Germline V lookup: CDR1 DFQATT, CDR2 SNEGSKA (reference sequence). The CDR3 nucleotides read TGCAGTGCTAATGTGGGTCAGCCCCAGCATTTT. This sequence encodes CSANVGQPQHF.

This clonotype was counted many times. The chain joins TRBV27 to TRBJ2-4; no definite D call. The CDR3 loop spans 19 amino acids. CDR1 and CDR2 (germline): MNHEY, SMNVEV (reference sequence). V dropped 5 bases and J dropped 0 bases, with 23 bases sitting between them. Here the CDR3 DNA reads TGTGCCAGCAGTACAACCCCCGATGTGGAGCGACTAGCCAAAAACATTCAGTACTTC. Its translation is CASSTTPDVERLAKNIQYF.

The genes are TRBV2 and TRBJ2-5, with 7 bases aligning to TRBD1. Germline V gene lookup returns CDR1 SNHLY and CDR2 FYNNEI. There are 18 residues in the CDR3. V shed 6 bases and J 5 bases; nucleotides not matched to a gene: 21. CDR3 coding DNA: TGTGCCAGCAGCGGTGCGGCGAACTGGGGGACAGCGCAGGAGACCCAGTACTTC. This gives the protein CASSGAANWGTAQETQYF.

The chain combines TRBV30 with TRBJ2-5, with 8 positions matching TRBD2. The CDR3 has 13 amino acids. Germline-derived CDR1 and CDR2 are GTSNPN and SVGIG (reference sequence). The trim removed 6 bases at V and 6 bases at J, leaving 9 bases unmatched. DNA for the CDR3: TGTGCCTGCAGTAGCGGGGTCGGAAAGACCCAGTACTTC. As protein: CACSSGVGKTQYF. The full variable domain, completed using reference TRBV30 and TRBJ2-5, is SQTIHQWPATLVQPVGSPLSLECTVEGTSNPNLYWYRQAAGRGLQLLFYSVGIGQISSEVPQNLSASRPQDRQFILSSKKLLLSDSGFYLCACSSGVGKTQYFGPGTRLLVL.

The chain recombines TRBV12-3 or TRBV12-4 with TRBJ2-7; tentatively, D is TRBD1 (6 bases). The CDR3 consists of 14 residues. V was clipped by 6 bases and J by 3 bases, with 15 bases between them. The chain's CDR3 is CASRKTGLNYEQYF. The CDR3, as DNA: TGTGCCAGCAGGAAGACAGGTCTTAACTACGAGCAGTACTTC.

A word on this clonotype: The junction departs from the called germline gene at one end, perhaps through a read error. This chain links TRBV5-1 with TRBJ1-6, with TRBD1 matching over 7 bases. The V gene's germline CDR1 is SGHRS and CDR2 YFSETQ. This CDR3 contains 15 residues. CDR3 in amino acids: CASILRDRHNSPLHF. The CDR3 coding sequence is TGCGCCAGCATCTTGAGGGACAGACATAATTCACCCCTCCACTTT.

This clonotype was seen at least ten times. The CDR3 coding sequence is TGTGCCAGTAGACGTAGCAATCAGCCCCAGCATTTT. Protein sequence: CASRRSNQPQHF. This chain connects TRBV19 to TRBJ1-5; no clear D gene. Germline V CDR1 and CDR2: LNHDA, SQIVND (reference sequence). V lost 6 bases and J 0 bases, leaving 3 bases between the germline ends. The CDR3 sequence is 12 residues long.

The table lists this clonotype with many counts. The chain recombines TRBV7-2 with TRBJ2-7; no clear D. Between the trimmed V and J ends, which lost 5 bases and 1 base, there was a span of 9 bases. The CDR3 loop spans 13 amino acids. In germline, CDR1 is SGHTA, CDR2 FQGNSA. CDR3 sequence: CASSPDLSYEQYF. The DNA of the CDR3 is TGTGCCAGCAGCCCAGACCTTTCCTACGAGCAGTACTTC.

Ten or more counts support this clonotype. This rearrangement joins TRBV7-3 to TRBJ2-5; D may match TRBD1 or TRBD2 (5 bases each). Trimming removed 0 bases at V and 2 bases at J, with 16 bases between. The CDR3 spans 17 residues. The germline gives CDR1 SGHTA, CDR2 FQGTGA. As DNA, the CDR3 is TGTGCCAGCAGCTTAACGAGGGGCTGGAACACACAAGAGACCCAGTACTTC. Its protein product is CASSLTRGWNTQETQYF.

This clonotype was counted only a few times. The V gene is TRBV24-1, the J gene TRBJ1-1; possibly TRBD1 for D (5 bases). CDR3 size: 14 residues. V was shortened by 9 bases and J by 2 bases, with 15 bases between the two germline ends. Germline V lookup: CDR1 KGHDR, CDR2 SFDVKD. The CDR3 is CATRGGILNTEAFF. The CDR3 nucleotides are TGTGCCACCCGGGGGGGTATCCTAAACACTGAAGCTTTCTTT.

The genes are TRBV4-1 and TRBJ1-6; 8 bases fit TRBD1. Per germline, CDR1 MGHRA and CDR2 YSYEKL. Losses at the gene ends were 7 bases for V and 9 bases for J; bases not matched to a gene: 17. The CDR3 runs to 17 residues. The CDR3 DNA reads TGCGCCAGCACCCTATCCGGCGACAGGGGTTGGGGTTCACCCCTCCACTTT. Encoded protein: CASTLSGDRGWGSPLHF.

The chain is built from TRBV5-1 and TRBJ2-7; D not resolved. CDR3 length equals 15 residues. Trimming stripped 0 bases from V and 1 base from J, with 11 bases between. The germline V gene has CDR1 SGHRS and CDR2 YFSETQ. The DNA for the CDR3 is TGCGCCAGCAGCTTGGCCGAGGTTAGGTCCTACGAGCAGTACTTC. Translating gives CASSLAEVRSYEQYF.

The sample holds a few counts of this clonotype. The CDR3 region has the DNA TGCGCCAGCAGCTTCGGACAGGGAGTAAACACTGAAGCTTTCTTT. Residues: CASSFGQGVNTEAFF. This sequence joins TRBV5-1 and TRBJ1-1; 8 positions agree with TRBD1. Germline loops: CDR1 SGHRS, CDR2 YFSETQ. The CDR3 contains 15 residues. V dropped 2 bases and J dropped 2; count of bases not matched to a gene: 5. Together with reference TRBV5-1 and TRBJ1-1, the CDR3 gives the full variable domain: KAGVTQTPRYLIKTRGQQVTLSCSPISGHRSVSWYQQTPGQGLQFLFEYFSETQRNKGNFPGRFSGRQFSNSRSEMNVSTLELGDSALYLCASSFGQGVNTEAFFGQGTRLTVV.

This clonotype has a count of ten or more. The genes are TRBV13 and TRBJ2-7, with D possibly being TRBD1 (6 bases). The CDR3 has 14 amino acids. Germline assignment: CDR1 PRHDT and CDR2 FYEKMQ (reference sequence). Trimming left V 2 bases short and J 3 bases short, with 11 bases between. The DNA for the CDR3 is TGTGCCAGCAGCTTAAGACAGGCTATCTACGAGCAGTACTTC. This gives the protein CASSLRQAIYEQYF.

The sample holds a few counts of this clonotype. The rearrangement uses TRBV11-1 and TRBJ1-6, with 8 bases that match TRBD1. The ends lost 0 bases at V and 7 bases at J; junction bases unmatched: 8. This CDR3 spans 17 amino acids. Germline assignment: CDR1 SGHAT and CDR2 FQDESV (reference sequence). The CDR3 nucleotides are TGTGCCAGCAGCTTAGCCACAGGGGGACAGAAGAATTCACCCCTCCACTTT. Translating gives CASSLATGGQKNSPLHF.

This clonotype was counted many times. The chain couples TRBV12-3 or TRBV12-4 to TRBJ2-2; 10 bases line up with TRBD2. J was trimmed by 7 bases and V by 4 bases; bases with no gene match: 6. CDR3 length: 15 residues. The CDR3 sequence is CASSSKREGSGELFF. As DNA, the CDR3 is TGTGCCAGCAGTTCTAAGCGGGAGGGGAGCGGGGAGCTGTTTTTT.

This clonotype was recorded many times. The chain joins TRBV27 to TRBJ2-5, with 9 bases aligning to TRBD1. Germline V gene sequence: CDR1 MNHEY, CDR2 SMNVEV (reference sequence). V lost 6 bases, J lost 4 bases, and 12 bases stayed unmatched. The CDR3 length is 16 residues. CDR3 in DNA: TGTGCCAGCAGCCTTGGACCGGGACAGGGAATAGAGACCCAGTACTTC. Protein sequence: CASSLGPGQGIETQYF.

This clonotype was detected ten times or more. This chain uses TRBV6-5 with TRBJ2-7; D unresolved. Germline-derived CDR1 and CDR2 are MNHEY and SVGAGI. Trimming took 8 bases from V and 6 from J, leaving 17 bases between them. The CDR3 spans 13 residues. The CDR3 loop is CASGTLAGSEQYF. The CDR3 nucleotides are TGTGCCAGCGGAACGTTAGCAGGTTCCGAGCAGTACTTC.

Only a few counts were recorded for this clonotype. The chain links TRBV5-1 to TRBJ2-7; 14 bases fit TRBD2. The germline V gene has CDR1 SGHRS and CDR2 YFSETQ. The CDR3 has 13 residues. Trimming took 5 bases from V and 7 from J; bases not matched to a gene: 2. The CDR3 nucleotides are TGCGCCAGCAGGGGACTAGCGGGAGAGGAGCAGTACTTC. Amino acid sequence: CASRGLAGEEQYF.